The clone carrying this T cell receptor beta chain was counted ten times or more. The antigen is not known. MiXCR was run by TCRdb on the multiplex PCR reads, yielding one entry per CDR3 protein. This table holds some 120,000 distinct CDR3 sequences, less than 20% found once. The data belong to a study of breast tumors, draining lymph nodes, adjacent tissues. The germline gives CDR1 DFQATT, CDR2 SNEGSKA (reference sequence). The CDR3 length is 14 residues. V was clipped by 5 bases and J by 3 bases; unmatched bases: 6. The lymph nodes were axillary draining lymph nodes from breast cancer patients. Whole-study results and caveats: Compared with basal-like, luminal-like tumors shared significantly more repertoire with nontumor tissue.

The chain has TRBV20-1 and TRBJ1-5, with 8 nucleotides matching TRBD1. The sample comprised axillary lymph node tissue. The sequence was collected from a female donor with breast cancer. Some clones in this sample may be carry-over from other donors' samples. This CDR3 reads CSAPGQGLNQPQHF. The DNA of the CDR3 is TGCAGTGCTCCCGGACAGGGCCTCAATCAGCCCCAGCATTTT.